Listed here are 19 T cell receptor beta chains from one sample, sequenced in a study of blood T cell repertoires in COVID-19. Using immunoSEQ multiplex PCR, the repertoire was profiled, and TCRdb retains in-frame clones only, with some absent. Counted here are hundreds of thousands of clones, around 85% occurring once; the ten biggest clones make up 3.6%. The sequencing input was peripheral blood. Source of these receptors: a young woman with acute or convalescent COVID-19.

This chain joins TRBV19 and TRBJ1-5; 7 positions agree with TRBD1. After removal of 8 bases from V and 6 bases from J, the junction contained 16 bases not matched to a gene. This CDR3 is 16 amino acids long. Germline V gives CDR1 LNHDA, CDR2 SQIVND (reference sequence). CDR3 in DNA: TGTGCCAGTGAAACACTCGGGACAGCCGGGGGTCAGCCCCAGCATTTT. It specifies CASETLGTAGGQPQHF.

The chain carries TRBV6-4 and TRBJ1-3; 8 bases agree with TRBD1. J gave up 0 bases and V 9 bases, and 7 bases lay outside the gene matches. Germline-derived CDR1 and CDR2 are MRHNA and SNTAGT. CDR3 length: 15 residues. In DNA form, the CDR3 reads TGTGCCAGTTTGACAGGGGCAAGCTCTGGAAACACCATATATTTT. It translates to CASLTGASSGNTIYF.

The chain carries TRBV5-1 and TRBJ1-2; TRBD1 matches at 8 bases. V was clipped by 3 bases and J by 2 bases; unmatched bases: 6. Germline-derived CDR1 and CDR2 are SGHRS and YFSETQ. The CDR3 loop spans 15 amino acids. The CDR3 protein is CASSSAGGRNYGYTF. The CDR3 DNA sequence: TGCGCCAGCAGCTCAGCAGGGGGCCGAAACTATGGCTACACCTTC. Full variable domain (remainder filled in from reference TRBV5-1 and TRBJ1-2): KAGVTQTPRYLIKTRGQQVTLSCSPISGHRSVSWYQQTPGQGLQFLFEYFSETQRNKGNFPGRFSGRQFSNSRSEMNVSTLELGDSALYLCASSSAGGRNYGYTFGSGTRLTVV.

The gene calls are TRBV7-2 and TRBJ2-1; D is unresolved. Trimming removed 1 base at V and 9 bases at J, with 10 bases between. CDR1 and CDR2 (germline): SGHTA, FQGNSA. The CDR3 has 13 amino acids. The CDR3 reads CASSLGSPGEQFF. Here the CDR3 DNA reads TGTGCCAGCAGCTTAGGGTCCCCCGGTGAGCAGTTCTTC.

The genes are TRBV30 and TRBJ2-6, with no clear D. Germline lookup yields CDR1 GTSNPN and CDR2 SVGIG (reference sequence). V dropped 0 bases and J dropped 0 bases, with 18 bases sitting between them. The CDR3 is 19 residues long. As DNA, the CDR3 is TGTGCCTGGAGTGTACGATTGGCAGGTTTTACCTCTGGGGCCAACGTCCTGACTTTC. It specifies CAWSVRLAGFTSGANVLTF.

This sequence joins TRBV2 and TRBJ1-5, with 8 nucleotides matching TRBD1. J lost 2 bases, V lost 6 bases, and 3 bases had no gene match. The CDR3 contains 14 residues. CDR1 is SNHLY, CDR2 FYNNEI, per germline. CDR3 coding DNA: TGTGCCAGCAGCGGACAGGGACGCAATCAGCCCCAGCATTTT. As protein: CASSGQGRNQPQHF.

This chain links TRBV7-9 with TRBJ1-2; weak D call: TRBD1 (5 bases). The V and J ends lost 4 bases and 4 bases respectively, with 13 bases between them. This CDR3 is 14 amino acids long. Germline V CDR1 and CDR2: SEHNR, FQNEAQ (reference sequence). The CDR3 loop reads CASSSIQGSYGYTF. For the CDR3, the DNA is TGTGCCAGCAGCTCAATCCAGGGATCCTATGGCTACACCTTC.

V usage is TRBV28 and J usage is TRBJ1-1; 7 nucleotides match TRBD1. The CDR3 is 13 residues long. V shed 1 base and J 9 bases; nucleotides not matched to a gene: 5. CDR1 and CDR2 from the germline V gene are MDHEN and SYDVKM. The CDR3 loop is CASSLYDRVQAFF. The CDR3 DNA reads TGTGCCAGCAGTTTATATGACAGGGTGCAAGCTTTCTTT.

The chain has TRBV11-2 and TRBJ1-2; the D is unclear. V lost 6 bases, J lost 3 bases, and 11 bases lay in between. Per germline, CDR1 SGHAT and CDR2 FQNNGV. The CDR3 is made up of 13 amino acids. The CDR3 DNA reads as TGTGCCAGCAGACGTGACACTTACTATGGCTACACCTTC. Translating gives CASRRDTYYGYTF. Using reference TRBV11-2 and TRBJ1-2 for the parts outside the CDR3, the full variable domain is EAGVAQSPRYKIIEKRQSVAFWCNPISGHATLYWYQQILGQGPKLLIQFQNNGVVDDSQLPKDRFSAERLKGVDSTLKIQPAKLEDSAVYLCASRRDTYYGYTFGSGTRLTVV.

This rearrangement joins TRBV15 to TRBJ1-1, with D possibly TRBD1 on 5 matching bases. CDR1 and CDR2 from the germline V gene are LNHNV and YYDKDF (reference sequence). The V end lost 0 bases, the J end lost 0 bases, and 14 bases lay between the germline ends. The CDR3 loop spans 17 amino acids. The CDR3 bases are TGTGCCACCAGCAGAGATATTACGACAGCTCTGAACACTGAAGCTTTCTTT. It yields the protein CATSRDITTALNTEAFF.

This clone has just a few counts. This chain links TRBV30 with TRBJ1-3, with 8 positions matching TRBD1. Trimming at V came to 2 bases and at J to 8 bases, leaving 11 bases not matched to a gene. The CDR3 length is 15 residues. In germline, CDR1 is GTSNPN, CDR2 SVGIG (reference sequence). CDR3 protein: CAWSTPDREVHTIYF. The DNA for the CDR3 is TGTGCCTGGAGTACCCCGGACAGGGAGGTCCACACCATATATTTT. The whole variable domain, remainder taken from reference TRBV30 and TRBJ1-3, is SQTIHQWPATLVQPVGSPLSLECTVEGTSNPNLYWYRQAAGRGLQLLFYSVGIGQISSEVPQNLSASRPQDRQFILSSKKLLLSDSGFYLCAWSTPDREVHTIYFGEGSWLTVV.

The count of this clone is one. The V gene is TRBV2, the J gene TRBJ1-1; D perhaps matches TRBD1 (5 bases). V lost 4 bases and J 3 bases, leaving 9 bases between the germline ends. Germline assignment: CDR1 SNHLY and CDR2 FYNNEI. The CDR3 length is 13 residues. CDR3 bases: TGTGCCAGCAGTGGACAGCCGGACACTGAAGCTTTCTTT. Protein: CASSGQPDTEAFF.

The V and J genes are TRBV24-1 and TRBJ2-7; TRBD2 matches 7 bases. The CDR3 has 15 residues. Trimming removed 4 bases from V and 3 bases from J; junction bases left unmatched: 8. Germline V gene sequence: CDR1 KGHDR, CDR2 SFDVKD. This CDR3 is CATSEPVGRGYEQYF. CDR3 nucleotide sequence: TGTGCCACCAGTGAACCCGTTGGGAGGGGCTACGAGCAGTACTTC.

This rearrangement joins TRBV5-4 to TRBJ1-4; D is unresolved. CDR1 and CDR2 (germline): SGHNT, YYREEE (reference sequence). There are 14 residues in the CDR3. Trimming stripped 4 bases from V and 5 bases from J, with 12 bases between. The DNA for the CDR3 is TGTGCCAGCAGCCAAGGCGGATTAAATGAAAAACTGTTTTTT. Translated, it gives CASSQGGLNEKLFF. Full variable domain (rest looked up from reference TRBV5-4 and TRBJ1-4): ETGVTQSPTHLIKTRGQQVTLRCSSQSGHNTVSWYQQALGQGPQFIFQYYREEENGRGNFPPRFSGLQFPNYSSELNVNALELDDSALYLCASSQGGLNEKLFFGSGTQLSVL.

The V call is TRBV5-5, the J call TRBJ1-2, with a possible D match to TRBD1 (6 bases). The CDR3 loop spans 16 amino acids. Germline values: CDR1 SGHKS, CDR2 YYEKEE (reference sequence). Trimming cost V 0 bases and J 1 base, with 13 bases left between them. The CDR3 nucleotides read TGTGCCAGCAGCTTGGGCCTCGCAGGGGATAACTATGGCTACACCTTC. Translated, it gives CASSLGLAGDNYGYTF.

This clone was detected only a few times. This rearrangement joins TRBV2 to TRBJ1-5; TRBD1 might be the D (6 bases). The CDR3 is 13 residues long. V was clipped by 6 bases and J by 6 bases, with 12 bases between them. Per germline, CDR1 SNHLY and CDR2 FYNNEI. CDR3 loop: CASREQGGQPQHF. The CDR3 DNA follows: TGTGCCAGCAGAGAACAGGGAGGTCAGCCCCAGCATTTT.

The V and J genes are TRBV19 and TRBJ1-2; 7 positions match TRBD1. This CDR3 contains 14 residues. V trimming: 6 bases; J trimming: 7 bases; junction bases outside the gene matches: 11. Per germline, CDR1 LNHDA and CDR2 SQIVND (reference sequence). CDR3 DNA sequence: TGTGCCAGTAGCCATAGGGGACAGAGGGTTGGCTACACCTTC. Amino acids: CASSHRGQRVGYTF.

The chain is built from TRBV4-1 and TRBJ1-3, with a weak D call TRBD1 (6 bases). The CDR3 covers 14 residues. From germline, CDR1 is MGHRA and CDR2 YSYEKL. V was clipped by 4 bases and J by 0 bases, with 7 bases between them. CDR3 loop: CASSPQGSGNTIYF. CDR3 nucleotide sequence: TGCGCCAGCAGCCCACAGGGCTCTGGAAACACCATATATTTT.

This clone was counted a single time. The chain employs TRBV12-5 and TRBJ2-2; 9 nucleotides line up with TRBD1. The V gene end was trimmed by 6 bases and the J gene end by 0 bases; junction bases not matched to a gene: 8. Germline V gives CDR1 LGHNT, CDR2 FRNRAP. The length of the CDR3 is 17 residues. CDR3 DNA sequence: TGTGCTAGTGGGCCCGGGACAGGGCCCGCGAACACCGGGGAGCTGTTTTTT. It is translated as CASGPGTGPANTGELFF.